Shown below are 18 T cell receptor beta chains from a single sample sequenced in a study of regulatory T cells in long-lasting Graves disease. The time point was: newly diagnosed GD, antithyroid drugs for less than 3 months. The TCR library was prepared using RNA isolated from PBMCs. Through Arm-PCR of CDR3 regions and iRepertoire HTBI primers, TCR beta libraries were built. TCRdb processed the multiplex PCR reads anew with MiXCR; each CDR3 protein has one entry. The sample includes some 400,000 distinct CDR3 sequences, about 15% of them seen just once. These sequences were also reported in another study, on T cells in Graves' hyperthyroidism and ophthalmopathy.

The source material was peripheral blood mononuclear cells (PBMCs), sampled at new diagnosis, from a patient treated with antithyroid drugs. These receptors were obtained from a woman in her twenties or thirties with Graves disease.

This clonotype appeared many times. The chain joins TRBV20-1 to TRBJ2-5; no clear D gene. V lost 4 bases and J 0 bases, leaving 6 bases between the germline ends. CDR1 DFQATT and CDR2 SNEGSKA come from the germline V gene (reference sequence). The CDR3 is 12 amino acids. CDR3 in DNA: TGCAGTGCTAATACACACCAAGAGACCCAGTACTTC. As protein: CSANTHQETQYF.

This clonotype appeared a few times. The rearrangement uses TRBV15 and TRBJ1-3, with no clear D. Germline CDR1 is LNHNV and CDR2 is YYDKDF (reference sequence). With 5 bases removed from V and 0 bases from J, the gap between germline ends came to 8 bases. This CDR3 is 14 amino acids long. The CDR3 DNA is TGTGCCACCAGCGCAGCCATCTCTGGAAACACCATATATTTT. As protein: CATSAAISGNTIYF.

This clonotype was counted only a few times. The chain combines TRBV27 with TRBJ1-6; D remains unclear. Germline-derived CDR1 and CDR2 are MNHEY and SMNVEV (reference sequence). This CDR3 is built from 16 residues. The V gene lost 1 base and the J gene lost 0 bases, with 7 bases spanning the gap. The CDR3 coding sequence is TGTGCCAGCAGTTTATACAAGAGCTCCTATAATTCACCCCTCCACTTT. Translated: CASSLYKSSYNSPLHF.

Points on this clonotype: The CDR3 carries no conserved terminal phenylalanine or tryptophan, so it likely arises from a read error. CDR3 loop: CASSQGGEQYL. CDR3 nucleotide sequence: TGTGCCAGCAGCCAGGGTGGAGAGCAGTACCTC. The rearrangement uses TRBV6-2 or TRBV6-3 and TRBJ2-7, with D tentatively TRBD1 (5 bases). This CDR3 contains 11 residues. Germline-derived CDR1 and CDR2 are MNHEY and SVGEGT. The V end was cut by 6 bases, the J end by 7 bases, with 10 bases between.

This clonotype has more than one count but fewer than ten. This chain connects TRBV29-1 to TRBJ1-2; weak D call: TRBD1 (6 bases). This CDR3 region has 12 residues. Germline V gene lookup returns CDR1 SQVTM and CDR2 ANQGSEA. Trimming removed 8 bases at V and 2 bases at J, with 12 bases between. DNA of the CDR3: TGCAGCCCCACTGGGACAAACTATGGCTACACCTTC. Residues: CSPTGTNYGYTF. The whole variable domain, remainder taken from reference TRBV29-1 and TRBJ1-2, is SAVISQKPSRDICQRGTSLTIQCQVDSQVTMMFWYRQQPGQSLTLIATANQGSEATYESGFVIDKFPISRPNLTFSTLTVSNMSPEDSSIYLCSPTGTNYGYTFGSGTRLTVV.

This clonotype occurred many times. The chain links TRBV7-2 to TRBJ1-4; D ambiguous. The CDR3 totals 15 residues. V gave up 4 bases and J gave up 2 bases, with 11 bases separating them. From germline, CDR1 is SGHTA and CDR2 FQGNSA. CDR3 region: CASSSTSATNEKLFF. CDR3 coding DNA: TGTGCCAGCAGCTCTACCTCCGCCACTAATGAAAAACTGTTTTTT.

A note on this clonotype: The likely explanation is a read error, given a far larger clone one base away. This sequence joins TRBV27 and TRBJ2-7; 7 nucleotides match TRBD1. CDR3 size: 14 residues. The trim removed 6 bases at V and 0 bases at J, leaving 5 bases unmatched. Germline CDR1 and CDR2: MNHEY and SMNVEV (reference sequence). The CDR3 coding sequence is TGTGCCAGCAGACCCCGACAGGGCTCCTACGAGCAGTACTTC. Its protein is CASRPRQGSYEQYF.

Note on this clonotype: The junction and the germline gene differ at one end; a read error may be behind it. The rearrangement links TRBV7-3 to TRBJ2-1; TRBD2 aligns across 7 bases. Germline V lookup: CDR1 SGHTA, CDR2 FQGTGA. The CDR3 contains 15 residues. The CDR3 reads CASSQPAGVNNEQFF. Written as DNA, the CDR3 is TGCGCCAGCAGCCAACCCGCGGGGGTTAACAATGAGCAGTTCTTC.

The genes are TRBV18 and TRBJ1-2, with a possible D match to TRBD1 (6 bases). Looked up from germline, CDR1 is KGHSH and CDR2 is LQKENI. V gave up 6 bases and J gave up 4 bases, with 15 bases separating them. The CDR3 is made up of 14 amino acids. CDR3 coding DNA: TGTGCCAGCTCCCCCGCGGGGGCGTCCTATGGCTACACCTTC. Amino acid sequence: CASSPAGASYGYTF.

At least ten counts were recorded for this clonotype. The chain is built from TRBV7-6 and TRBJ2-1; possible D gene TRBD2, 5 bases. V lost 2 bases and J 7 bases, leaving 12 bases between the germline ends. The V gene's germline CDR1 is SGHVS and CDR2 FNYEAQ. The CDR3 consists of 14 residues. CDR3 region: CASSLLAAANEQFF. CDR3 bases: TGTGCCAGCAGCTTACTAGCAGCTGCTAATGAGCAGTTCTTC.

This clonotype was seen ten or more times. The junction departs from germline at one end; a sequencing error may be responsible. The chain is built from TRBV9 and TRBJ2-4; D call uncertain. Per the germline V gene, CDR1 is SGDLS and CDR2 is YYNGEE. The CDR3 contains 13 residues. The CDR3 coding sequence is TGTGCCAGCAGCGTACAAACTGTAGCTCCCGATGTCTTC. This sequence encodes CASSVQTVAPDVF.

CDR3 region: CASSLAGGSLRTDTQYF. For the CDR3, the DNA is TGCGCCAGCAGCTTGGCCGGAGGGTCGTTACGAACAGATACGCAGTATTTT. This chain links TRBV5-1 with TRBJ2-3; D might be TRBD2 (6 bases). The V end lost 0 bases, the J end lost 3 bases, and 17 bases lay between the germline ends. Germline CDR1 SGHRS, CDR2 YFSETQ. CDR3 length equals 17 residues. The full variable domain, completed using reference TRBV5-1 and TRBJ2-3, is KAGVTQTPRYLIKTRGQQVTLSCSPISGHRSVSWYQQTPGQGLQFLFEYFSETQRNKGNFPGRFSGRQFSNSRSEMNVSTLELGDSALYLCASSLAGGSLRTDTQYFGPGTRLTVL.

This clonotype was recorded at least ten times. J is TRBJ2-7 and V is TRBV12-3 or TRBV12-4; 8 bases match TRBD2. Trimming cost V 2 bases and J 4 bases; bases outside gene matches: 13. The CDR3 loop spans 17 amino acids. CDR3 DNA: TGTGCCAGCAGTTTAATGTTGGGGACTAGTGGTAGGTACGAGCAGTACTTC. It yields the protein CASSLMLGTSGRYEQYF.

This clonotype was detected ten times or more. The chain employs TRBV2 and TRBJ1-1, with a possible D match to TRBD1 (6 bases). CDR3 size: 16 residues. Germline V gene data show CDR1 as SNHLY and CDR2 as FYNNEI. The V gene lost 0 bases and the J gene lost 4 bases, with 15 bases spanning the gap. The CDR3: CASSEAHRGRGTEAFF. CDR3 DNA sequence: TGTGCCAGCAGTGAAGCGCATCGGGGCAGGGGCACTGAAGCTTTCTTT. Drawing the rest from reference TRBV2 and TRBJ1-1, the complete variable domain is EPEVTQTPSHQVTQMGQEVILRCVPISNHLYFYWYRQILGQKVEFLVSFYNNEISEKSEIFDDQFSVERPDGSNFTLKIRSTKLEDSAMYFCASSEAHRGRGTEAFFGQGTRLTVV.

The V gene is TRBV4-1, the J gene TRBJ2-4; tentatively, D is TRBD1 or TRBD2 (5 bases each). V lost 4 bases to trimming and J lost 3 bases, with 16 bases between them. The CDR3 spans 16 residues. Germline CDR1 is MGHRA and CDR2 is YSYEKL. The CDR3 loop reads CASSPKGDGGKNIQYF. CDR3 nucleotides: TGCGCCAGCAGCCCCAAAGGGGACGGTGGCAAAAACATTCAGTACTTC.

Many counts were recorded for this clonotype. The chain joins TRBV7-9 to TRBJ2-2; D unclear. The CDR3 has 14 residues. The V end lost 0 bases, the J end lost 4 bases, and 6 bases lay between the germline ends. Per the germline V gene, CDR1 is SEHNR and CDR2 is FQNEAQ (reference sequence). Written as DNA, the CDR3 is TGTGCCAGCAGCTTAGCGCTAAGCACCGGGGAGCTGTTTTTT. Amino acids: CASSLALSTGELFF.

This clonotype was counted only a few times. This chain connects TRBV20-1 to TRBJ1-2, with 7 bases fitting TRBD1. With 6 bases clipped from V and 5 bases from J, the junction kept 6 bases outside the gene matches. CDR3 size: 12 residues. Germline values: CDR1 DFQATT, CDR2 SNEGSKA (reference sequence). CDR3 DNA sequence: TGCAGTGCAAATGGACAGGATTATGGCTACACCTTC. Translating it yields CSANGQDYGYTF.

This clonotype has a count of ten or more. The chain has TRBV7-3 and TRBJ2-2, with D perhaps matching TRBD1 (6 bases). V was trimmed by 5 bases and J by 1 base, leaving 17 bases between them. This CDR3 is 17 amino acids long. In germline, CDR1 is SGHTA, CDR2 FQGTGA. In nucleotides, the CDR3 is TGTGCCAGCAGCAAGAAGGGTCTACAGGGGAACACCGGGGAGCTGTTTTTT. This gives the protein CASSKKGLQGNTGELFF.